This T cell receptor (beta chain) was retrieved from a study of T cell responses to AZD1222 COVID-19 vaccine (dated by TCRdb to the early 2020s). Context from the whole study: A total of 230 to 250 trial participants underwent TCR sequencing, of whom 200 to 220 received two doses of AZD1222 and about 25 received two doses of the MenACWY control vaccine. Enrollment into the trials was organized by age into subgroups of 18-55, 56-69 and 70-plus years, and those subgroups contained about 160, 30 and 59 TCR-sequenced participants, respectively.

As concerns this clone: Its antigen remains unidentified. No much larger clone is present one base from it, and per-base qualities are unavailable.

The CDR3 regions of human TCRbeta chains were analyzed by immunosequencing. The original methods were these. TCRs in the repertoires were matched against a reference library of SARS-CoV-2-specific TCRs that had been generated with the MIRA antigen-specificity platform. Breadth was defined as the fraction of unique TCRs that were SARS-CoV-2-associated, and depth was defined as the fraction of total T cells that were SARS-CoV-2-associated. Using the MIRA data, each spike-specific TCR was mapped to the spike region that the TCR reacts to and placed in a CD4 or CD8 class. Log10-transformed breadth and depth values were compared by one-way ANOVA with Sidak's multiple comparisons tests. Here the immuneACCESS table is served through TCRdb, limited to in-frame sequences with V and J called. Missing clones are a known gap in these copies; in checked studies unresolved V genes cover under half, and the rest lacks a known reason. V, J and clone size are those of that table, while D and trimming were read from the DNA. The sample table lists roughly 110,000 clones, approximately 88% of them with a count of one. The top ten hold 5.5% to 7.5% of the sample.

What this sample's time point label stands for: about 28 days (+/-7) after the second vaccine dose. AZD1222 recipients whose second dose came at about 4 weeks and those whose second dose came at about 12 weeks were combined into one group, since spike-specific TCR depth and breadth did not differ between the two schedules. The vaccinee samples were drawn from two UK trials, COV001 and COV002, one of which was a single-blind randomized controlled phase 2/3 trial testing AZD1222 (ChAdOx1 nCoV-19) in healthy adults. For TCRbeta chain sequencing, PBMC samples from trial participants were taken at day 0 and at day 28 after the second dose. The germline V gene (reference sequence) supplies CDR1 MNHEY and CDR2 SMNVEV. Trimmed from V: 7 bases; trimmed from J: 7 bases; junction bases lacking a gene match: 5. From cysteine to phenylalanine, the CDR3 is 14 amino acids long. Just CDR3 DNA is preserved here, 42 bases in frame from base 1.

Paper-wide results and their limitations: Conclusions about previously exposed vaccinees are limited, since just six or seven AZD1222 recipients were seropositive for SARS-CoV-2 at baseline. Participants were mostly white British, with more females than males. The authors suggested clonal diversity may have been underestimated. CD4 TCRs associated with the vaccine covered the entire spike protein, and the dominant responses were in regions 160-218 and 743-854. In the small 56-69-year group, the increase in depth fell short of significance, most likely because of low power. Spike-specific TCR breadth and depth rose significantly after two AZD1222 doses compared with day 0 and with MenACWY recipients. Because no day 14 peak-response samples were available, repertoires were characterized only after the peak T cell response. Epitopes outside the regions mutated in the B.1.351 and B.1.1.7 variants were reportedly recognized by nearly half of the unique spike-specific TCRs.

The clonotype was recovered from an adult who received the AZD1222 COVID-19 vaccine. The sequencing used peripheral blood, collected 28 days after the second AZD1222 dose. This sequence uses TRBV27 and TRBJ2-3; TRBD2 fits 13 bases in the junction. The sequenced DNA is TGTGCCAGCACCTGGACTAGCGGGGGAAATACGCAGTATTTT. Translated, this is CASTWTSGGNTQYF.